The entry below gives a single TCR beta chain sequence along with its context. The antigen remains undetermined. Healthy Caucasian individuals from Russia aged about 6 to 90 served as donors. The use of a sample-barcoded 5' primer and a J-beta primer mix characterized a second PCR of about 7 to 12 cycles. Each single sample gave us at least 2.5 million CDR3-containing paired-end reads. TCRdb processed the 5' RACE reads anew with MiXCR; each CDR3 protein has one entry. The sample carries approximately 780,000 distinct CDR3 sequences, about a quarter recorded once. The V gene's germline CDR1 is DFQATT and CDR2 SNEGSKA (reference sequence). The V segment lost 1 base and the J segment 10 bases; nucleotides outside the gene matches: 11. The CDR3 extends over 14 amino acids. This specimen comes from a study of blood T cells in healthy people across ages. Study-wide results and caveats: CMV status of donors was unknown, possibly confounding expanded clonotype changes.

These data also formed part of another study, on T cells of mothers and their children.

The source is a boy between 5 and 17 years old in good health. The sequenced material came from blood. This chain links TRBV20-1 with TRBJ2-7; TRBD2 agrees at 9 bases. Here the CDR3 DNA reads TGCAGTGCTAGAGGAGGTAGCGGGGGTTTTGCTCAGTACTTC. Translation gives CSARGGSGGFAQYF.